The rows below give T cell receptor beta chains drawn from one sample of a study of technical replicates of blood from a handful of donors. The repertoire was sequenced with immunoSEQ multiplex PCR; TCRdb's copy has only in-frame clones and lacks some. The profile shows 70,000 to 80,000 clones, about nine tenths of them singletons. Input material: T cells isolated from PBMCs. All receptors derive from a human donor in good health. Some clones in this sample may be carry-over from other donors' samples. Both conserved end residues are part of each CDR3. The order of the fields is CDR3 length, clone size, D gene, V gene, J gene, CDR3 protein, CDR3 DNA. The D gene is left open where the match is weak. Clone size is given for some rows only: seen once, a few or many times, or a class if the clone is expanded.

cdr3_length: 14; clone_size: NA; d_call: TRBD1; v_call: TRBV6-5; j_call: TRBJ1-1; cdr3_aa: CASGTGTDNTEAFF; cdr3_nt: TGTGCCAGCGGAACCGGGACAGATAACACTGAAGCTTTCTTT
cdr3_length: 13; clone_size: NA; d_call: NA; v_call: TRBV5-1; j_call: TRBJ1-1; cdr3_aa: CASSFQMNTEAFF; cdr3_nt: TGCGCCAGCAGCTTTCAAATGAACACTGAAGCTTTCTTT
cdr3_length: 14; clone_size: NA; d_call: NA; v_call: TRBV10-3; j_call: TRBJ2-3; cdr3_aa: CAISTSEGTDTQYF; cdr3_nt: TGTGCCATCTCCACGAGCGAGGGCACAGATACGCAGTATTTT
cdr3_length: 16; clone_size: NA; d_call: TRBD1; v_call: TRBV4-2; j_call: TRBJ2-3; cdr3_aa: CASSLLTGVSTDTQYF; cdr3_nt: TGTGCCAGCAGCCTCCTCACAGGGGTGAGCACAGATACGCAGTATTTT
cdr3_length: 15; clone_size: NA; d_call: TRBD2; v_call: TRBV6-5; j_call: TRBJ2-1; cdr3_aa: CASSYGLAGLNEQFF; cdr3_nt: TGTGCCAGCAGCTACGGACTAGCGGGGCTTAATGAGCAGTTCTTC
cdr3_length: 16; clone_size: NA; d_call: NA; v_call: TRBV5-1; j_call: TRBJ1-6; cdr3_aa: CASSLVGGRDNSPLHF; cdr3_nt: TGCGCCAGCAGCTTGGTGGGGGGTAGGGATAATTCACCCCTCCACTTT
cdr3_length: 14; clone_size: NA; d_call: NA; v_call: TRBV30; j_call: TRBJ1-1; cdr3_aa: CAWRGVRGRTEAFF; cdr3_nt: TGTGCCTGGAGAGGCGTCAGGGGTCGAACTGAAGCTTTCTTT
cdr3_length: 16; clone_size: NA; d_call: TRBD1; v_call: TRBV5-1; j_call: TRBJ1-1; cdr3_aa: CASSLSTGDLGTEAFF; cdr3_nt: TGCGCCAGCAGCTTGTCGACAGGGGACTTGGGCACTGAAGCTTTCTTT
cdr3_length: 20; clone_size: NA; d_call: TRBD1; v_call: TRBV19; j_call: TRBJ1-1; cdr3_aa: CASSISKDRQGALVNTEAFF; cdr3_nt: TGTGCCAGTAGTATATCAAAGGATCGACAGGGCGCGTTGGTGAACACTGAAGCTTTCTTT
cdr3_length: 15; clone_size: NA; d_call: TRBD2; v_call: TRBV29-1; j_call: TRBJ2-2; cdr3_aa: CSVARTSGPTGELFF; cdr3_nt: TGCAGCGTCGCTAGGACTAGCGGACCGACCGGGGAGCTGTTTTTT
cdr3_length: 14; clone_size: NA; d_call: NA; v_call: TRBV7-8; j_call: TRBJ2-7; cdr3_aa: CASSDGTRLYEQYF; cdr3_nt: TGTGCCAGCAGCGACGGGACTCGCCTCTACGAGCAGTACTTC
cdr3_length: 19; clone_size: once; d_call: TRBD1; v_call: TRBV11-2; j_call: TRBJ2-1; cdr3_aa: CASSHYRDRVKGSYNEQFF; cdr3_nt: TGTGCCAGCAGCCATTACCGGGACAGGGTTAAGGGGTCCTACAATGAGCAGTTCTTC
cdr3_length: 17; clone_size: NA; d_call: NA; v_call: TRBV4-1; j_call: TRBJ2-3; cdr3_aa: CASSPYRLDPGTDTQYF; cdr3_nt: TGCGCCAGCAGCCCTTACCGACTAGACCCCGGCACAGATACGCAGTATTTT
cdr3_length: 15; clone_size: NA; d_call: TRBD2; v_call: TRBV10-3; j_call: TRBJ2-7; cdr3_aa: CAINRAAGGGYEQYF; cdr3_nt: TGTGCCATCAACAGGGCGGCGGGAGGAGGGTACGAGCAGTACTTC
cdr3_length: 14; clone_size: NA; d_call: TRBD2; v_call: TRBV19; j_call: TRBJ2-7; cdr3_aa: CASSIIRGSDEQYF; cdr3_nt: TGTGCCAGTAGTATTATTCGCGGGAGTGACGAGCAGTACTTC
cdr3_length: 13; clone_size: NA; d_call: NA; v_call: TRBV10-2; j_call: TRBJ2-3; cdr3_aa: CASRTGITDTQYF; cdr3_nt: TGCGCCAGCAGGACAGGAATCACAGATACGCAGTATTTT
cdr3_length: 13; clone_size: NA; d_call: TRBD2; v_call: TRBV30; j_call: TRBJ2-7; cdr3_aa: CAWRGGSAGEQYF; cdr3_nt: TGTGCCTGGAGGGGAGGGTCCGCTGGCGAGCAGTACTTC
cdr3_length: 11; clone_size: NA; d_call: NA; v_call: TRBV5-4; j_call: TRBJ2-5; cdr3_aa: CASTFGETQYF; cdr3_nt: TGTGCCAGCACCTTCGGGGAGACCCAGTACTTC
cdr3_length: 13; clone_size: NA; d_call: NA; v_call: TRBV5-6; j_call: TRBJ2-1; cdr3_aa: CASSLEGLAEQFF; cdr3_nt: TGTGCCAGCAGTTTGGAAGGCCTAGCGGAGCAGTTCTTC
cdr3_length: 14; clone_size: NA; d_call: TRBD2; v_call: TRBV11-2; j_call: TRBJ2-3; cdr3_aa: CASSPVRGLAGSYF; cdr3_nt: TGTGCCAGCAGCCCGGTAAGGGGACTAGCGGGGTCGTATTTT
cdr3_length: 14; clone_size: NA; d_call: NA; v_call: TRBV5-4; j_call: TRBJ2-7; cdr3_aa: CASSLSGTEYEQYF; cdr3_nt: TGTGCCAGCAGCTTGTCAGGCACGGAATACGAGCAGTACTTC
cdr3_length: 13; clone_size: NA; d_call: TRBD1; v_call: TRBV27; j_call: TRBJ2-7; cdr3_aa: CASSLGGQTEQYF; cdr3_nt: TGTGCCAGCAGTTTAGGGGGACAGACCGAGCAGTACTTC
cdr3_length: 16; clone_size: NA; d_call: NA; v_call: TRBV10-2; j_call: TRBJ2-1; cdr3_aa: CASSEGLAGFYNEQFF; cdr3_nt: TGCGCCAGCAGTGAAGGGCTAGCTGGATTCTACAATGAGCAGTTCTTC
cdr3_length: 18; clone_size: NA; d_call: TRBD1; v_call: TRBV18; j_call: TRBJ1-3; cdr3_aa: CASSPTSPQGVSGNTIYF; cdr3_nt: TGTGCCAGCTCACCCACGAGCCCACAGGGGGTATCTGGAAACACCATATATTTT
cdr3_length: 15; clone_size: NA; d_call: NA; v_call: TRBV29-1; j_call: TRBJ2-7; cdr3_aa: CSVEVNTGTSYEQYF; cdr3_nt: TGCAGCGTTGAAGTCAATACAGGGACCTCCTACGAGCAGTACTTC
cdr3_length: 13; clone_size: NA; d_call: NA; v_call: TRBV11-2; j_call: TRBJ1-2; cdr3_aa: CASSLSMNYGYTF; cdr3_nt: TGTGCCAGCAGCTTAAGCATGAACTATGGCTACACCTTC
cdr3_length: 14; clone_size: NA; d_call: NA; v_call: TRBV5-1; j_call: TRBJ2-2; cdr3_aa: CASSLARGGGELFF; cdr3_nt: TGCGCCAGCAGCTTGGCGCGGGGCGGCGGGGAGCTGTTTTTT
cdr3_length: 15; clone_size: NA; d_call: NA; v_call: TRBV10-3; j_call: TRBJ2-7; cdr3_aa: CAISPELGGRYEQYF; cdr3_nt: TGTGCCATCTCTCCTGAACTCGGAGGTCGGTACGAGCAGTACTTC
cdr3_length: 16; clone_size: NA; d_call: TRBD2; v_call: TRBV9; j_call: TRBJ2-3; cdr3_aa: CASSVDLAGPSDTQYF; cdr3_nt: TGTGCCAGCAGCGTAGATCTAGCGGGGCCATCAGATACGCAGTATTTT
cdr3_length: 13; clone_size: few; d_call: TRBD1; v_call: TRBV6-1; j_call: TRBJ1-2; cdr3_aa: CASSAQGAIGYTF; cdr3_nt: TGTGCCAGCAGTGCCCAGGGGGCCATTGGCTACACCTTC
cdr3_length: 15; clone_size: NA; d_call: NA; v_call: TRBV30; j_call: TRBJ2-5; cdr3_aa: CAWSSIQGGQETQYF; cdr3_nt: TGTGCCTGGAGTTCAATACAGGGGGGGCAAGAGACCCAGTACTTC
cdr3_length: 14; clone_size: NA; d_call: TRBD1; v_call: TRBV7-3; j_call: TRBJ2-1; cdr3_aa: CASSHGQGGHEQFF; cdr3_nt: TGTGCCAGCAGCCACGGACAGGGAGGTCATGAGCAGTTCTTC
cdr3_length: 17; clone_size: NA; d_call: NA; v_call: TRBV11-3; j_call: TRBJ1-2; cdr3_aa: CASSPPFRGSGGYGYTF; cdr3_nt: TGTGCCAGCAGCCCACCTTTTCGAGGGTCGGGGGGCTATGGCTACACCTTC
cdr3_length: 20; clone_size: NA; d_call: TRBD2; v_call: TRBV27; j_call: TRBJ2-7; cdr3_aa: CASRTSGRGLAGVLVAEQYF; cdr3_nt: TGTGCCAGCCGAACTAGTGGCCGGGGACTAGCGGGAGTGTTGGTAGCCGAGCAGTACTTC
cdr3_length: 15; clone_size: NA; d_call: NA; v_call: TRBV7-9; j_call: TRBJ2-2; cdr3_aa: CASSTRLGLTGELFF; cdr3_nt: TGTGCCAGCAGCACTAGACTAGGGCTTACCGGGGAGCTGTTTTTT
cdr3_length: 15; clone_size: NA; d_call: TRBD2; v_call: TRBV18; j_call: TRBJ2-1; cdr3_aa: CASSPGTSGRNEQFF; cdr3_nt: TGTGCCAGCTCACCAGGGACTAGCGGGAGGAATGAGCAGTTCTTC
cdr3_length: 14; clone_size: NA; d_call: TRBD2; v_call: TRBV10-3; j_call: TRBJ2-5; cdr3_aa: CAISAAGVQETQYF; cdr3_nt: TGTGCCATCAGTGCCGCGGGGGTTCAAGAGACCCAGTACTTC
cdr3_length: 13; clone_size: NA; d_call: NA; v_call: TRBV27; j_call: TRBJ2-1; cdr3_aa: CASSSSSYNEQFF; cdr3_nt: TGTGCCAGCAGCTCTAGCTCCTACAATGAGCAGTTCTTC
cdr3_length: 19; clone_size: NA; d_call: TRBD2; v_call: TRBV5-6; j_call: TRBJ2-1; cdr3_aa: CASSFSVRGGKASYNEQFF; cdr3_nt: TGTGCCAGCAGCTTTTCGGTGCGGGGGGGGAAGGCCTCCTACAATGAGCAGTTCTTC
cdr3_length: 14; clone_size: NA; d_call: NA; v_call: TRBV6-1; j_call: TRBJ1-1; cdr3_aa: CATPRRGMNTEAFF; cdr3_nt: TGTGCCACCCCCCGGAGGGGAATGAACACTGAAGCTTTCTTT